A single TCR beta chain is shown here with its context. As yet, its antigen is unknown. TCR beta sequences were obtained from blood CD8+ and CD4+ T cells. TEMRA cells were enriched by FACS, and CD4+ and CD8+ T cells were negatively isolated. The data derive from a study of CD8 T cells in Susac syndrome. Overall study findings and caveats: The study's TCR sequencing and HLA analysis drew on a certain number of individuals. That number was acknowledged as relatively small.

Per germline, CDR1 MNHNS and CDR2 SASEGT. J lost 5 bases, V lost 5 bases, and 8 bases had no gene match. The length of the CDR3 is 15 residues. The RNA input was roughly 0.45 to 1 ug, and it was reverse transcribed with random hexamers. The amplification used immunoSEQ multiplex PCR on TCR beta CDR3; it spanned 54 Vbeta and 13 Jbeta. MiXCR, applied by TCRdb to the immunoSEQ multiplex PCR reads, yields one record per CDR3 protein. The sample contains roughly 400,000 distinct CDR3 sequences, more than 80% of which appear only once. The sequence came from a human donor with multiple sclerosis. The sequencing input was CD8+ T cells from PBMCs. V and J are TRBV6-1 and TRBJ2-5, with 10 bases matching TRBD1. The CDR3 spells CASSRRDRGGETQYF. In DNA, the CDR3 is TGTGCCAGCAGTCGCCGGGACAGGGGTGGCGAGACCCAGTACTTC.